This T cell receptor (beta chain) was obtained from a study of chemoradiotherapy in HPV16-positive cancers. Regarding the study as a whole: During treatment, candidate HPV-specific clones and E7-related motifs expanded in tumor.

Trimming removed 5 bases from V and 0 bases from J, with 12 bases in between. The CDR3 extends over 15 amino acids. Per germline, CDR1 MNHNS and CDR2 SASEGT. Measured with immunoSEQ multiplex PCR; TCRdb has only the in-frame clones, and not every one. The sample has 7,500 to 8,000 clones, 88% seen once; the top ten hold approximately 3.8%. As for this clone: Its target is unknown.

The sequence derives from a human donor with HPV-associated anogenital cancer. The sequencing used tumor tissue, collected from a patient who underwent chemoradiotherapy. The chain is built from TRBV6-1 and TRBJ2-3; maybe TRBD1 (6 bases). CDR3 protein: CASSPGASSTDTQYF. The CDR3 DNA sequence: TGTGCCAGCAGTCCAGGGGCGTCGAGCACAGATACGCAGTATTTT.